This TCR beta chain was identified in a study of early T cells in non-severe SARS-CoV-2 infection. General study points: VDJdb matches were skewed toward anti-spike CD8 T cell responses.

CDR3 size: 15 residues. From germline, CDR1 is SGHNT and CDR2 YYREEE (reference sequence). Deletions cut 4 bases from V and 3 bases from J, with 13 bases between. TCRdb analysed the 5' RACE reads with MiXCR anew, one entry per CDR3 protein. Of about 48,000 distinct CDR3 sequences listed, around 7.7% were seen once; the top ten hold 4.5% to 7%. Note on this clonotype: Antigen specificity is unknown.

Sequenced material: whole blood. This chain joins TRBV5-4 and TRBJ2-2; possibly TRBD1 or TRBD2 for D (5 bases each). The source is an adult who was a healthcare worker with PCR-confirmed SARS-CoV-2 infection or an uninfected control (not recorded which). The CDR3 region is CASSPGPNYTGELFF. The CDR3, as DNA: TGTGCCAGCAGCCCGGGACCGAATTACACCGGGGAGCTGTTTTTT.